The 16 T cell receptor beta chains below were found in one sample sequenced in a study of control samples from healthy donors and cancer patients. Measured with immunoSEQ multiplex PCR; TCRdb has only the in-frame clones, and not every one. The repertoire has 150,000 to 200,000 clones, more than 90% of them found once; the top ten carry about 1.4%. The sequencing sample was made of blood. Source of these receptors: a man aged 30 to 45 in good health.

This chain connects TRBV21-1 to TRBJ2-7; the table names TRBD1, a call not compared with the DNA. TRBV21-1 is marked as a pseudogene. There are 15 residues in the CDR3. The CDR3 region has the DNA TGTGCCAGCAGCGGACAGAATGAAAACTCCTACGAGCAGTACTTC. Residues: CASSGQNENSYEQYF.

This sequence joins TRBV7-2 and TRBJ1-2; 7 bases map to TRBD1. Germline trimming cut 5 bases from V and 5 bases from J; bases unmatched to any gene: 11. The CDR3 covers 15 residues. From germline, CDR1 is SGHTA and CDR2 FQGNSA. The CDR3 DNA reads as TGTGCCAGCAGCACACCGGGACAGTATTTGTATGGCTACACCTTC. This sequence encodes CASSTPGQYLYGYTF. The full variable domain, completed using reference TRBV7-2 and TRBJ1-2, is GAGVSQSPSNKVTEKGKDVELRCDPISGHTALYWYRQSLGQGLEFLIYFQGNSAPDKSGLPSDRFSAERTGGSVSTLTIQRTQQEDSAVYLCASSTPGQYLYGYTFGSGTRLTVV.

The chain combines TRBV25-1 with TRBJ2-5; 15 bases fit TRBD2. Trimming cost V 4 bases and J 5 bases; bases outside gene matches: 8. The CDR3 runs to 17 residues. From germline, CDR1 is MGHDK and CDR2 SYGVNS. As DNA, the CDR3 is TGTGCCAGCAGTGCCTACCAAGGACTAGCGGGGGGGGAGACCCAGTACTTC. Its translation is CASSAYQGLAGGETQYF.

This chain joins TRBV30 and TRBJ1-6; D possibly corresponds to TRBD1 (5 bases). CDR1 GTSNPN and CDR2 SVGIG come from the germline V gene (reference sequence). The CDR3 spans 11 residues. Trimming left V 5 bases short and J 8 bases short, with 7 bases between. The CDR3 reads CAWGGDSPLHF. The CDR3 nucleotides read TGTGCCTGGGGGGGAGATTCACCCCTCCACTTT.

The V and J genes are TRBV12-5 and TRBJ2-2; D remains unclear. The CDR3 contains 15 residues. Germline-derived CDR1 and CDR2 are LGHNT and FRNRAP. Between the trimmed V and J ends, which lost 0 bases and 7 bases, there was a span of 12 bases. This CDR3 reads CASGLVVGFHGELFF. For the CDR3, the DNA is TGTGCTAGTGGTTTGGTAGTCGGGTTCCACGGGGAGCTGTTTTTT.

The gene calls are TRBV19 and TRBJ1-2, with D tentatively TRBD1 (6 bases). Trimming left V 1 base short and J 3 bases short, with 12 bases between. CDR3 size: 15 residues. Germline values: CDR1 LNHDA, CDR2 SQIVND (reference sequence). DNA for the CDR3: TGTGCCAGTAGTATAGCCCCAGGGGCGGACTATGGCTACACCTTC. As protein: CASSIAPGADYGYTF.

This chain joins TRBV9 and TRBJ2-4, with D perhaps TRBD2 (6 bases). Germline V lookup: CDR1 SGDLS, CDR2 YYNGEE. V was cut by 0 bases and J by 1 base, with 23 bases left in between. This CDR3 is 20 amino acids long. CDR3 bases: TGTGCCAGCAGCGTAGGGCAGGGAGGATCACCCTTACTCGCCAAAAACATTCAGTACTTC. Residues: CASSVGQGGSPLLAKNIQYF.

The V gene is TRBV14, the J gene TRBJ2-2, with D possibly matching TRBD1 (5 bases). The CDR3 has 14 residues. Deletions cut 2 bases from V and 4 bases from J, with 8 bases between. Germline values: CDR1 SGHDN, CDR2 FVKESK. The CDR3 loop reads CASSQQGVTGELFF. Written as DNA, the CDR3 is TGTGCCAGCAGCCAACAGGGTGTCACCGGGGAGCTGTTTTTT.

Concerning this clone itself: At one boundary the junction diverges from the germline segment, which might be a read error. The chain carries TRBV7-8 and TRBJ1-1; 7 positions match TRBD1. The CDR3 covers 13 residues. Germline loops: CDR1 SGHVS, CDR2 FQNEAQ. The CDR3 reads CASSQFRDSGERF. The CDR3 DNA reads as TGTGCCAGCAGCCAATTTCGGGACAGCGGGGAACGATTT.

The chain carries TRBV18 and TRBJ2-3; the D gene is possibly TRBD2 (6 bases). This CDR3 is 13 amino acids long. Germline CDR1 KGHSH, CDR2 LQKENI. The V end was cut by 6 bases, the J end by 2 bases, with 9 bases between. The DNA for the CDR3 is TGTGCCAGCTCTCGGGACTTCACAGATACGCAGTATTTT. Translating gives CASSRDFTDTQYF.

The chain uses TRBV5-6 and TRBJ2-1; weak D call: TRBD1 (6 bases). This CDR3 contains 15 residues. V lost 0 bases and J 6 bases, leaving 13 bases between the germline ends. Germline V gene data show CDR1 as SGHDT and CDR2 as YYEEEE. As DNA, the CDR3 is TGTGCCAGCAGCTTGGAAGCAGGGGTACGCAATGAGCAGTTCTTC. Protein product: CASSLEAGVRNEQFF.

This clone appeared once. The chain links TRBV27 to TRBJ2-7; D possibly corresponds to TRBD2 (6 bases). The V end lost 6 bases, the J end lost 2 bases, and 11 bases lay between the germline ends. This CDR3 has 13 residues. Looked up from germline, CDR1 is MNHEY and CDR2 is SMNVEV (reference sequence). The CDR3: CASSPRLAYEQYF. CDR3 sequence (DNA): TGTGCCAGCAGCCCTCGACTAGCCTACGAGCAGTACTTC.

V is TRBV15 and J is TRBJ2-2, with TRBD1 identical over 7 bases. The CDR3 is 16 amino acids. Germline-derived CDR1 and CDR2 are LNHNV and YYDKDF (reference sequence). V trimming: 0 bases; J trimming: 0 bases; junction bases outside the gene matches: 1. CDR3 amino acids: CATSRDRGPNTGELFF. The DNA for the CDR3 is TGTGCCACCAGCAGAGATAGGGGGCCGAACACCGGGGAGCTGTTTTTT.

The rearrangement uses TRBV6-1 and TRBJ1-1; D unresolved. Per germline, CDR1 MNHNS and CDR2 SASEGT. Trimming removed 2 bases from V and 0 bases from J, with 13 bases in between. There are 16 residues in the CDR3. The CDR3 region has the DNA TGTGCCAGCAGTGAACGAGTGCAGGCCATGAACACTGAAGCTTTCTTT. Translated, it gives CASSERVQAMNTEAFF.

The chain couples TRBV4-3 to TRBJ1-1; a weak D match, TRBD1 (6 bases). CDR1 LGHNA and CDR2 YSLEER come from the germline V gene. CDR3 length: 17 residues. V was cut by 0 bases and J by 1 base, with 15 bases left in between. CDR3 sequence (DNA): TGCGCCAGCAGCCAAGATCATCAGGGGCCCTCGAACACTGAAGCTTTCTTT. Translating it yields CASSQDHQGPSNTEAFF.

This chain joins TRBV4-1 and TRBJ2-7; 11 bases align to TRBD1. V lost 0 bases, J lost 3 bases, and 4 bases stayed unmatched. The germline V gene has CDR1 MGHRA and CDR2 YSYEKL. The length of the CDR3 is 16 residues. The CDR3 DNA reads as TGCGCCAGCAGCCAAGACTTCGGGACAGGGGGCTACGAGCAGTACTTC. Residues: CASSQDFGTGGYEQYF.